The 25 T cell receptor beta chains below all came from one sample that was sequenced in a study of PD-1 blockade in classical Hodgkin lymphoma. Time point of the sample: cycle 4 day 1 (C4D1), after 6 weeks of nivolumab. Each patient relapsed following autologous stem cell transplantation, and prior brentuximab vedotin exposure differed. TCRdb's table, derived via immunoSEQ multiplex PCR, lists solely in-frame clones and lacks some. The sample has around 50,000 clones; roughly 89% are singletons. Sample: peripheral blood mononuclear cells (PBMCs), taken before the fourth cycle of nivolumab. Every receptor here comes from a human donor with classical Hodgkin lymphoma.

The chain links TRBV4-2 to TRBJ2-5; TRBD2 matches at 11 bases. J was trimmed by 5 bases and V by 1 base; bases with no gene match: 9. CDR1 and CDR2 (germline): LGHNA, YNFKEQ. The CDR3 runs to 17 residues. The CDR3, as DNA: TGTGCCAGCAGCCAAGCCCTAGCGGGAGGTGGGGGGGAGACCCAGTACTTC. Protein product: CASSQALAGGGGETQYF.

The chain employs TRBV6-1 and TRBJ1-2; TRBD1 agrees at 9 bases. V lost 5 bases to trimming and J lost 4 bases; unmatched junction nucleotides: 20. Germline V gene sequence: CDR1 MNHNS, CDR2 SASEGT. This CDR3 spans 19 amino acids. CDR3 region: CASSKVEGTGTGPAYGYTF. CDR3 sequence (DNA): TGTGCCAGCAGTAAAGTCGAAGGAACCGGGACAGGGCCGGCCTATGGCTACACCTTC.

This sequence joins TRBV11-3 and TRBJ2-7; D remains ambiguous. This CDR3 is 16 amino acids long. V lost 1 base and J 1 base, leaving 14 bases between the germline ends. Germline-derived CDR1 and CDR2 are SGHNT and YENEEA. Here the CDR3 DNA reads TGTGCCAGCAGCTTAGTCTGGTCCAGTCAGTCCTACGAGCAGTACTTC. This gives the protein CASSLVWSSQSYEQYF.

The rearrangement uses TRBV19 and TRBJ2-5; D not resolved. There are 13 residues in the CDR3. Germline V gives CDR1 LNHDA, CDR2 SQIVND (reference sequence). V lost 2 bases to trimming and J lost 5 bases, with 9 bases between them. The CDR3 sequence: CASSISLRETQYF. The CDR3 coding sequence is TGTGCCAGTAGTATATCCCTCCGGGAGACCCAGTACTTC.

The chain combines TRBV18 with TRBJ2-7, with TRBD1 as a possible D gene (5 bases). The CDR3 length is 16 residues. The germline V gene encodes CDR1 KGHSH and CDR2 LQKENI. With 3 bases removed from V and 7 bases from J, the gap between germline ends came to 22 bases. The CDR3 loop is CASSPQSDTWNSEQYF. The CDR3 bases are TGTGCCAGCTCACCCCAATCGGACACTTGGAATTCAGAGCAGTACTTC.

The gene calls are TRBV29-1 and TRBJ2-7; weak D call: TRBD2 (6 bases). Trimming stripped 1 base from V and 3 bases from J, with 10 bases between. CDR1 and CDR2 (germline): SQVTM, ANQGSEA. The CDR3 is made up of 13 amino acids. The CDR3 here is CSVEGGTYYEQYF. CDR3 nucleotide sequence: TGCAGCGTTGAAGGCGGGACCTACTACGAGCAGTACTTC.

The chain joins TRBV7-3 to TRBJ2-7, with D possibly being TRBD1 (6 bases). There are 15 residues in the CDR3. Trimming left V 2 bases short and J 5 bases short, with 16 bases between. Germline loops: CDR1 SGHTA, CDR2 FQGTGA. CDR3 protein: CASSLDQGPYNEQYF. The CDR3 DNA reads TGTGCCAGCAGCTTAGATCAGGGGCCATACAACGAGCAGTACTTC.

The chain uses TRBV9 and TRBJ2-1; the match to TRBD2 covers 7 bases. From germline, CDR1 is SGDLS and CDR2 YYNGEE. There are 17 residues in the CDR3. V lost 1 base and J lost 7; bases outside the gene matches: 14. CDR3 amino acids: CASSVSIVGGSRNEQFF. CDR3 in DNA: TGTGCCAGCAGCGTATCAATCGTGGGCGGGAGTAGGAATGAGCAGTTCTTC.

On this clone itself: At one end, the junction sequence differs from germline, possibly due to a read error. CDR3 DNA: TGTGCCAGCGGTAATTGGCGGGCCAACTTC. Protein sequence: CASGNWRANF. The J gene is TRBJ2-7, the V gene TRBV2; tentative D call: TRBD2 (5 bases). The V gene's germline CDR1 is SNHLY and CDR2 FYNNEI. This CDR3 has 10 amino acids.

The chain links TRBV5-1 to TRBJ2-5, with 8 bases lining up with TRBD2. CDR3 length: 15 residues. The J segment lost 3 bases and the V segment lost 4 bases, leaving 8 bases of the junction unmatched. CDR1 and CDR2 (germline): SGHRS, YFSETQ. CDR3 region: CASSGGLVEEETQYF. CDR3 DNA sequence: TGCGCCAGCAGCGGGGGACTAGTCGAAGAAGAGACCCAGTACTTC.

The rearrangement links TRBV5-1 to TRBJ2-5; D remains ambiguous. The germline V and J ends were trimmed by 5 bases and 5 bases, with 10 bases remaining between them. The CDR3 is made up of 12 amino acids. From germline, CDR1 is SGHRS and CDR2 YFSETQ. The CDR3: CASRPTEETQYF. The CDR3 nucleotides are TGCGCCAGCAGACCGACTGAGGAGACCCAGTACTTC.

The J gene is TRBJ1-3, the V gene TRBV5-1; tentative D call: TRBD1 (6 bases). V shed 4 bases and J shed 4 bases, with 18 bases lying between them. Germline assignment: CDR1 SGHRS and CDR2 YFSETQ. CDR3 length: 16 residues. The CDR3 bases are TGCGCCAGCAGCGGGACGGTTGGGGGCCGAGGAAACACCATATATTTT. It specifies CASSGTVGGRGNTIYF. Full variable domain (outside the CDR3, taken from reference TRBV5-1 and TRBJ1-3): KAGVTQTPRYLIKTRGQQVTLSCSPISGHRSVSWYQQTPGQGLQFLFEYFSETQRNKGNFPGRFSGRQFSNSRSEMNVSTLELGDSALYLCASSGTVGGRGNTIYFGEGSWLTVV.

The genes are TRBV5-4 and TRBJ1-2, with unresolved D. V was cut by 6 bases and J by 0 bases, with 6 bases left in between. Germline V gene data show CDR1 as SGHNT and CDR2 as YYREEE (reference sequence). The CDR3 is 12 amino acids. CDR3 sequence reads: CASTESNYGYTF. CDR3 sequence (DNA): TGTGCCAGCACCGAATCTAACTATGGCTACACCTTC.

The CDR3 region has the DNA TGTGCCAGCAGCCCGCCGACAGATTCATACACAGATACGCAGTATTTT. Its protein product is CASSPPTDSYTDTQYF. This chain joins TRBV7-9 and TRBJ2-3, with a possible D match to TRBD1 (5 bases). The CDR3 consists of 16 residues. Germline CDR1 and CDR2: SEHNR and FQNEAQ (reference sequence). V lost 5 bases and J 2 bases, leaving 17 bases between the germline ends.

The chain recombines TRBV10-1 with TRBJ1-2; TRBD1 might be the D (6 bases). Trimming shortened V by 5 bases and J by 2 bases, and 9 bases separated the two germline ends. Germline lookup yields CDR1 WNHNN and CDR2 SYGVQD (reference sequence). This CDR3 is built from 13 residues. The CDR3 here is CASSLDRNYGYTF. The DNA of the CDR3 is TGCGCCAGCAGTTTGGACAGAAACTATGGCTACACCTTC.

Written as DNA, the CDR3 is TGTGCCAGTAATGAAGGGGGGACACAAGAGACCCAGTACTTC. Translation gives CASNEGGTQETQYF. The gene calls are TRBV19 and TRBJ2-5, with D perhaps matching TRBD1 or TRBD2 (6 bases each). The CDR3 contains 14 residues. Germline V lookup: CDR1 LNHDA, CDR2 SQIVND (reference sequence). The germline V and J ends were trimmed by 7 bases and 2 bases, with 14 bases remaining between them.

The genes are TRBV25-1 and TRBJ1-5, with D perhaps TRBD1 (6 bases). V lost 8 bases to trimming and J lost 6 bases, with 17 bases between them. The CDR3 runs to 14 residues. CDR1 is MGHDK and CDR2 is SYGVNS in the germline V gene. CDR3 DNA sequence: TGTGCCAGCCGCTCCAACAGGGTGGGTCAGCCCCAGCATTTT. Its translation is CASRSNRVGQPQHF.

The chain uses TRBV29-1 and TRBJ2-7; possible D gene TRBD1, 5 bases. The CDR3 covers 11 residues. The V gene lost 7 bases and the J gene lost 6 bases, with 13 bases spanning the gap. Germline CDR1 is SQVTM and CDR2 is ANQGSEA. The CDR3 region is CSAKTVGEQYF. The CDR3 bases are TGCAGCGCTAAGACAGTCGGCGAGCAGTACTTC.

The chain's CDR3 is CASSVSGLAGAYEQYF. CDR3 sequence (DNA): TGTGCCAGCAGTGTCTCCGGGCTAGCGGGAGCCTACGAGCAGTACTTC. This chain uses TRBV6-1 with TRBJ2-7; 10 nucleotides match TRBD2. The CDR3 length is 16 residues. V shed 4 bases, J shed 2 bases, and the junction held 8 bases outside the gene matches. Germline CDR1 reads MNHNS; CDR2 reads SASEGT.

V is TRBV5-4 and J is TRBJ1-4, with D tentatively TRBD1 (6 bases). Germline V gives CDR1 SGHNT, CDR2 YYREEE (reference sequence). This CDR3 has 14 residues. V dropped 1 base and J dropped 5 bases, with 9 bases sitting between them. The CDR3 loop is CASSLKTGNEKLFF. As DNA, the CDR3 is TGTGCCAGCAGCTTGAAGACAGGCAATGAAAAACTGTTTTTT.

The genes are TRBV5-1 and TRBJ1-1, with no clear D. Germline V gene lookup returns CDR1 SGHRS and CDR2 YFSETQ. The CDR3 spans 13 residues. V lost 3 bases and J 0 bases, leaving 6 bases between the germline ends. In DNA form, the CDR3 reads TGCGCCAGCAGCTACTCACTGAACACTGAAGCTTTCTTT. Translating gives CASSYSLNTEAFF. Variable domain in full (rest from reference TRBV5-1 and TRBJ1-1): KAGVTQTPRYLIKTRGQQVTLSCSPISGHRSVSWYQQTPGQGLQFLFEYFSETQRNKGNFPGRFSGRQFSNSRSEMNVSTLELGDSALYLCASSYSLNTEAFFGQGTRLTVV.

The genes are TRBV6-1 and TRBJ2-7; the D gene is possibly TRBD1 (6 bases). Germline assignment: CDR1 MNHNS and CDR2 SASEGT. V dropped 7 bases and J dropped 5 bases, with 18 bases sitting between them. This CDR3 is built from 14 residues. This CDR3 is CASTSRGGVDEQYF. Here the CDR3 DNA reads TGTGCCAGCACTAGCAGGGGCGGAGTGGACGAGCAGTACTTC.

The rearrangement joins TRBV16 to TRBJ1-5; D uncertain. CDR1 is KGHSY and CDR2 is FQNENV in the germline V gene. This CDR3 region has 14 residues. V was trimmed by 1 base and J by 4 bases, leaving 8 bases between them. DNA for the CDR3: TGTGCCAGCAGCCAATTTGTTGGGAATCAGCCCCAGCATTTT. This translates into CASSQFVGNQPQHF.

As regards this clone: An end of the junction does not agree with germline; a read error may underlie this. The chain is built from TRBV11-3 and TRBJ2-7, with 7 bases that match TRBD1. The CDR3 is 13 residues long. Germline V lookup: CDR1 SGHNT, CDR2 YENEEA. CDR3 coding DNA: TGTGCCAGCAGCGTAGACAGGGCCGCCGAGCAGTACTTC. Its protein is CASSVDRAAEQYF. The whole variable domain, remainder taken from reference TRBV11-3 and TRBJ2-7, is EAGVVQSPRYKIIEKKQPVAFWCNPISGHNTLYWYLQNLGQGPELLIRYENEEAVDDSQLPKDRFSAERLKGVDSTLKIQPAELGDSAVYLCASSVDRAAEQYFGPGTRLTVT.

This clone has a single count. The chain employs TRBV5-1 and TRBJ1-5; D remains ambiguous. CDR3 length: 13 amino acids. V was trimmed by 4 bases and J by 1 base, leaving 6 bases between them. Germline lookup yields CDR1 SGHRS and CDR2 YFSETQ. The CDR3 bases are TGCGCCAGCAGCCCGGACAGCAATCAGCCCCAGCATTTT. It yields the protein CASSPDSNQPQHF.